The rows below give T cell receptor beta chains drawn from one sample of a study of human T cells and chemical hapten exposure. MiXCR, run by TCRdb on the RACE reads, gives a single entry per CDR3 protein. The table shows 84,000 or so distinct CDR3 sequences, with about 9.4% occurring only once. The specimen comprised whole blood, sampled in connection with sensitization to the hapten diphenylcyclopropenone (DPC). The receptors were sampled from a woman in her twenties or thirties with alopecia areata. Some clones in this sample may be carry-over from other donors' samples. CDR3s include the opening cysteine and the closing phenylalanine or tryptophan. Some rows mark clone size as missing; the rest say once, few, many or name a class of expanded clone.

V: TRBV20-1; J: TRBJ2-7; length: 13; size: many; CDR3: CSARGGSSYEQYF
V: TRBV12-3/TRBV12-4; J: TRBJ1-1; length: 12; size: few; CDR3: CASSNMGGEAFF
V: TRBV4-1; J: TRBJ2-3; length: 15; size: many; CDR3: CASSHTKPGTDTQYF
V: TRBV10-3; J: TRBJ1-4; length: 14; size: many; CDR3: CAISHGTENEKLFF
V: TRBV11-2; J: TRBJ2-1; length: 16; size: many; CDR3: CASSLAPLLGYPEQFF
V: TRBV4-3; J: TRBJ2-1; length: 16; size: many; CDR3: CASSQGIGSSYNEQFF
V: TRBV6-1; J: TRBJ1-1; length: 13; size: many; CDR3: CASSEQGFTEAFF
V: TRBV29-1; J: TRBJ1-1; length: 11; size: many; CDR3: CSVDVADGAFF
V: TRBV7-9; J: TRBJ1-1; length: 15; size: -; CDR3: CASSPTQGVGTEAFF
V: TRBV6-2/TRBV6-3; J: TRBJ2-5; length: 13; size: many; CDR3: CASSYDRGETQYF
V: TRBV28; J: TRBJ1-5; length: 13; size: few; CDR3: CASSWGLNQPQHF